Listed below are T cell receptor beta chains from one sample, sequenced in a study of T cells in Graves' hyperthyroidism and ophthalmopathy. One entry per CDR3 protein results from TCRdb running MiXCR on the multiplex PCR reads. This table has about 840,000 distinct CDR3 sequences, about 38% appearing once. The sequenced sample consisted of blood. These receptors came from a man younger than 35 with Graves' hyperthyroidism. Both conserved end residues are part of each CDR3. The D gene is left open where the match is weak. Size values are once, few and many counts, or a class for expanded clones, and some rows have none.

J gene,CDR3 length,V gene,D gene,clone size,CDR3 protein,CDR3 DNA
TRBJ2-7,13,TRBV9,NA,NA,CASSQVPADEQYF,TGTGCCAGCAGCCAAGTCCCGGCAGACGAGCAGTACTTC
TRBJ2-6,16,TRBV4-1,NA,NA,CASSQAGGAGANVLTF,TGCGCCAGCAGCCAGGCTGGGGGCGCTGGGGCCAACGTCCTGACTTTC
TRBJ1-5,15,TRBV12-3/TRBV12-4,NA,many,CASSSGATSNQPQHF,TGTGCCAGCAGTTCCGGGGCGACGAGCAATCAGCCCCAGCATTTT
TRBJ1-2,14,TRBV7-9,TRBD1,many,CASSLGDSFYGYTF,TGTGCCAGCAGCTTAGGGGACAGTTTCTATGGCTACACCTTC
TRBJ1-5,12,TRBV2,NA,many,CASSVSGATRHF,TGTGCCAGCAGCGTTTCGGGGGCAACGCGGCATTTT
TRBJ2-6,13,TRBV29-1,NA,NA,CSVGTSGANVLTF,TGCAGCGTGGGGACCTCTGGGGCCAACGTCCTGACTTTC
TRBJ1-1,12,TRBV9,NA,NA,CASSKLGAEAFF,TGTGCCAGCAGTAAGTTGGGCGCTGAAGCTTTCTTT
TRBJ2-7,15,TRBV29-1,NA,many,CSVEDGVGRYYEQYF,TGCAGCGTTGAAGATGGGGTTGGCCGCTACTACGAGCAGTACTTC
TRBJ2-2,13,TRBV9,NA,few,CASSVEQGGELFF,TGTGCCAGCAGCGTAGAGCAGGGCGGGGAGCTGTTTTTT
TRBJ1-2,13,TRBV20-1,NA,many,CSAEDRANYGYTF,TGCAGTGCTGAGGACAGAGCTAACTATGGCTACACCTTC
TRBJ2-7,15,TRBV10-3,TRBD1,many,CAISVSGQGTNEQYF,TGTGCCATCAGTGTCTCGGGACAGGGCACGAACGAGCAGTACTTC
TRBJ2-2,15,TRBV5-4,NA,few,CASSQVEGSSGELFF,TGTGCCAGCAGCCAAGTTGAAGGCAGTAGCGGGGAGCTGTTTTTT
TRBJ1-1,13,TRBV20-1,NA,NA,CSARVGRWTEAFF,TGCAGTGCTAGAGTAGGCAGGTGGACTGAAGCTTTCTTT
TRBJ2-7,15,TRBV10-3,TRBD2,NA,CASSTPGPAGDEQYF,TGTGCCAGCAGCACCCCGGGCCCCGCGGGGGACGAGCAGTACTTC
TRBJ1-2,13,TRBV11-2,NA,few,CASSQGQPYGYTF,TGTGCCAGCAGCCAAGGACAGCCCTATGGCTACACCTTC
TRBJ1-2,15,TRBV11-3,NA,NA,CASSQRWGESAGYTF,TGTGCCAGCAGCCAAAGGTGGGGCGAGAGCGCTGGCTACACCTTC
TRBJ2-7,16,TRBV20-1,TRBD2,NA,CSARGPAGAVLDEQYF,TGCAGTGCTAGGGGGCCAGCGGGAGCGGTATTAGACGAGCAGTACTTC
TRBJ2-2,13,TRBV19,TRBD1,few,CASRDRYFGQLFF,TGTGCCAGCAGGGACAGATACTTCGGGCAGCTGTTTTTT
TRBJ1-2,10,TRBV29-1,NA,NA,CSLEQPGYTF,TGCAGCTTAGAACAACCTGGCTACACCTTC
TRBJ2-7,15,TRBV5-4,NA,NA,CASSLETGQSYEQYF,TGTGCCAGCAGCTTGGAAACAGGGCAATCCTACGAGCAGTACTTC
TRBJ1-5,20,TRBV6-1,TRBD1,NA,CASSEWGGTASRAANQPQHF,TGTGCCAGCAGTGAATGGGGGGGGACAGCCTCGCGGGCGGCTAATCAGCCCCAGCATTTT
TRBJ2-7,13,TRBV2,NA,few,CASGRDEGYEQYF,TGTGCCAGCGGCCGGGACGAAGGCTACGAGCAGTACTTC
TRBJ1-4,14,TRBV4-1,NA,NA,CASSRLRSDEKLFF,TGCGCCAGCAGCCGGCTACGCTCCGATGAAAAACTGTTTTTT
TRBJ1-6,13,TRBV7-9,NA,NA,CASRSGTALPLHF,TGTGCCAGCCGCTCCGGGACGGCCTTACCCCTCCACTTT
TRBJ1-1,15,TRBV2,NA,few,CASSLHGTGNTEAFF,TGTGCCAGCAGCTTACATGGGACGGGCAACACTGAAGCTTTCTTT
TRBJ1-2,14,TRBV29-1,NA,NA,CSVEPSGPDYGYTF,TGCAGCGTTGAACCAAGCGGGCCAGATTATGGCTACACCTTC
TRBJ2-7,14,TRBV20-1,NA,NA,CSAGGTSSSYEQYF,TGCAGTGCTGGAGGGACCTCCAGCTCCTACGAGCAGTACTTC
TRBJ2-3,15,TRBV7-9,TRBD1,NA,CASSSPDRATDTQYF,TGTGCCAGCAGCTCTCCGGACAGGGCTACAGATACGCAGTATTTT
TRBJ2-7,13,TRBV4-1,NA,few,CASSHFTGYEQYF,TGCGCCAGCAGCCATTTTACAGGCTACGAGCAGTACTTC
TRBJ1-3,17,TRBV15,TRBD1,NA,CATSSPRQGGTGNTIYF,TGTGCCACCAGCAGTCCACGACAGGGAGGAACTGGAAACACCATATATTTT
TRBJ2-5,14,TRBV7-3,NA,NA,CASSQERRGHKQYF,TGCGCCAGCAGCCAAGAACGCAGGGGACACAAGCAGTACTTC
TRBJ1-1,15,TRBV10-3,TRBD1,NA,CAISGLQGVNTEAFF,TGTGCCATCAGTGGACTACAGGGGGTGAACACTGAAGCTTTCTTT
TRBJ1-6,15,TRBV2,NA,few,CASSLAGPPYSPLHF,TGTGCCAGCAGTTTAGCAGGGCCTCCATATTCACCCCTCCACTTT
TRBJ1-1,13,TRBV6-5,NA,many,CASSLNGEFEAFF,TGTGCCAGCAGTCTTAACGGCGAGTTTGAAGCTTTCTTT
TRBJ1-6,14,TRBV25-1,NA,many,CASSEGQGYSPLHF,TGTGCCAGCAGTGAAGGGCAGGGGTATTCACCCCTCCACTTT
TRBJ1-1,13,TRBV9,NA,NA,CTSSQDPGAEAFF,TGCACCAGCAGCCAAGATCCAGGGGCTGAAGCTTTCTTT
TRBJ2-5,10,TRBV20-1,TRBD2,NA,CKTGGETQYF,TGTAAGACGGGGGGAGAGACCCAGTACTTC
TRBJ1-5,16,TRBV15,TRBD1,NA,CATSRGGTGQFQPQHF,TGTGCCACCAGCAGGGGGGGGACAGGGCAGTTTCAGCCCCAGCATTTT
TRBJ1-4,14,TRBV12-3/TRBV12-4,NA,few,CASSLGSGRGKLFF,TGTGCCAGCAGTTTAGGGTCAGGGAGGGGAAAACTGTTTTTT
TRBJ1-6,15,TRBV7-6,NA,many,CASSLARGSGSPLHF,TGTGCCAGCAGCTTAGCGAGAGGGTCGGGGTCACCCCTCCACTTT
TRBJ2-2,13,TRBV7-8,NA,once,CASRKTTAGELFF,TGTGCCAGCAGAAAGACGACGGCCGGGGAGCTGTTTTTT
TRBJ2-7,13,TRBV5-1,NA,few,CASSLHTHYEQYF,TGCGCCAGCAGCTTGCACACTCACTACGAGCAGTACTTC
TRBJ1-2,15,TRBV2,TRBD1,many,CASSESEGAGYGYTF,TGTGCCAGCAGTGAATCGGAGGGGGCGGGATATGGCTACACCTTC
TRBJ1-5,13,TRBV5-1,NA,many,CASSPGNNQPQHF,TGCGCCAGCAGCCCGGGGAACAATCAGCCCCAGCATTTT
TRBJ2-2,16,TRBV7-9,TRBD1,NA,CASSLTRQGSTGELFF,TGTGCCAGCAGCTTAACGAGACAGGGAAGCACCGGGGAGCTGTTTTTT